This TCR beta chain was found in a study of long-term antiretroviral therapy in people with HIV. Study conclusions and caveats: Whereas controls had wider CDR3 length ranges, HIV repertoires had narrower ones.

Each contributor possessed a minimum of one pre-ART and a minimum of two post-ART PBMC samples. Without exception, participants with HIV were treated in the United States. V was clipped by 6 bases and J by 8 bases; unmatched bases: 7. Germline lookup yields CDR1 SGDLS and CDR2 YYNGEE. The CDR3 is made up of 13 amino acids. As for this clone: The antigen remains undetermined.

Researchers ran immunoSEQ v3.0 at survey level. The data were produced by immunoSEQ multiplex PCR, yet TCRdb's version contains in-frame clones alone and is incomplete. The table shows some 35,000 clones, with roughly 80% occurring only once. This receptor was identified in a young man with HIV. Sequences were derived from unsorted PBMCs, sampled 0.4 years before starting antiretroviral therapy. V gene TRBV9 combines with J gene TRBJ1-2; 10 bases match TRBD1. The CDR3 loop reads CASTRQGAEGYTF. In DNA form, the CDR3 reads TGTGCCAGCACCCGACAGGGGGCAGAAGGCTACACCTTC.